Presented here are 8 T cell receptor beta chains from one specimen sequenced in a study of Graves' ophthalmopathy and Graves' hyperthyroidism. RNA transcripts served as template for amplifying TCR beta CDR3 sequences. The library came from an HTBI-primed first-round RT-PCR and a second-round multiplex PCR. From the multiplex PCR reads, TCRdb called clonotypes with MiXCR, one entry per CDR3 protein. Among roughly 610,000 distinct CDR3 sequences listed, 22% were seen once. Sequenced sample: peripheral blood. The receptors were sampled from a woman between 18 and 29 years old with stable Graves' hyperthyroidism. Some clones in this sample may be carry-over from other donors' samples.

The V and J genes are TRBV6-2 or TRBV6-3 and TRBJ2-7, with D hard to call. The CDR3 has 15 residues. Between the trimmed V and J ends, which lost 0 bases and 2 bases, there was a span of 11 bases. Germline values: CDR1 MNHEY, CDR2 SVGEGT. CDR3 nucleotides: TGTGCCAGCAGTTACTCTCGGACGGATACCTACGAGCAGTACTTC. This codes for CASSYSRTDTYEQYF.

In its sample, this clonotype was seen a few times. J is TRBJ1-1 and V is TRBV18; 7 nucleotides align to TRBD1. CDR1 KGHSH and CDR2 LQKENI come from the germline V gene. The CDR3 is made up of 16 amino acids. V lost 1 base to trimming and J lost 3 bases; unmatched junction nucleotides: 8. The CDR3 DNA reads TGTGCCAGCTCACCACTTACTCAGGACAGGCACACTGAAGCTTTCTTT. It encodes CASSPLTQDRHTEAFF.

The chain recombines TRBV12-3 or TRBV12-4 with TRBJ1-2, with D perhaps matching TRBD1 (6 bases). Trimming shortened V by 5 bases and J by 8 bases, and 18 bases separated the two germline ends. There are 14 residues in the CDR3. The CDR3 reads CASSEGTKERGYTF. The CDR3 DNA follows: TGTGCCAGCAGTGAGGGGACAAAGGAGCGGGGCTACACCTTC.

This clonotype was picked up many times. The chain combines TRBV30 with TRBJ2-7; 8 nucleotides line up with TRBD2. This CDR3 has 13 amino acids. Trimming at V came to 7 bases and at J to 6 bases, leaving 11 bases not matched to a gene. The germline V gene encodes CDR1 GTSNPN and CDR2 SVGIG (reference sequence). CDR3: CAFGTRDWSEQYF. The DNA for the CDR3 is TGTGCCTTCGGGACTAGAGATTGGAGCGAGCAGTACTTC.

V and J are TRBV6-1 and TRBJ2-2, with 7 bases matching TRBD2. CDR1 and CDR2 (germline): MNHNS, SASEGT. This CDR3 has 14 amino acids. J lost 2 bases, V lost 8 bases, and 5 bases had no gene match. CDR3 bases: TGTGCCAGCTGGGACTATCCAAACACCGGGGAGCTGTTTTTT. Amino acids: CASWDYPNTGELFF.

The chain has TRBV9 and TRBJ1-2, with D possibly being TRBD1 (6 bases). This CDR3 spans 14 amino acids. V lost 0 bases, J lost 6 bases, and 12 bases lay in between. CDR1 and CDR2 from the germline V gene are SGDLS and YYNGEE. Written as DNA, the CDR3 is TGTGCCAGCAGCGTAGGCGAGGGGGGCGATGGCTACACCTTC. Its translation is CASSVGEGGDGYTF.

V is TRBV12-3 or TRBV12-4 and J is TRBJ2-7; D uncertain. This CDR3 spans 14 amino acids. Trimming left V 6 bases short and J 4 bases short, with 16 bases between. DNA of the CDR3: TGTGCCAGCAGCCCCCGGATGGGAAGATACGAGCAGTACTTC. This translates into CASSPRMGRYEQYF.

This clonotype has at least ten counts. This sequence joins TRBV2 and TRBJ2-2; a possible D gene is TRBD1 (6 bases). The CDR3 consists of 12 residues. CDR1 and CDR2 from the germline V gene are SNHLY and FYNNEI. The V end lost 8 bases, the J end lost 8 bases, and 12 bases lay between the germline ends. Here the CDR3 DNA reads TGTGCCAGCGGGCAGAGGGGGGGGGAGCTGTTTTTT. Translated: CASGQRGGELFF.